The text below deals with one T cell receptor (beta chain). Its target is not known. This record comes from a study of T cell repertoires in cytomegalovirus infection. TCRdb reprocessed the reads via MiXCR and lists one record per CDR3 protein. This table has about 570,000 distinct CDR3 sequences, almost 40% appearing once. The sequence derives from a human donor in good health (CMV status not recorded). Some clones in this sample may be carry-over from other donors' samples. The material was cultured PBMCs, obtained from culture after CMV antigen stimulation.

As DNA, the CDR3 is TGTGCCAGCAGCGCCCCTCTGAGGAACACTGAAGCTTTCTTT. Amino acids: CASSAPLRNTEAFF. The gene calls are TRBV7-6 and TRBJ1-1; no definite D call. CDR3 size: 14 residues. Per germline, CDR1 SGHVS and CDR2 FNYEAQ. V lost 5 bases to trimming and J lost 1 base, with 11 bases between them. The entire variable domain, with the rest obtained from reference TRBV7-6 and TRBJ1-1, is as follows: GAGVSQSPRYKVTKRGQDVALRCDPISGHVSLYWYRQALGQGPEFLTYFNYEAQQDKSGLPNDRFSAERPEGSISTLTIQRTEQRDSAMYRCASSAPLRNTEAFFGQGTRLTVV.